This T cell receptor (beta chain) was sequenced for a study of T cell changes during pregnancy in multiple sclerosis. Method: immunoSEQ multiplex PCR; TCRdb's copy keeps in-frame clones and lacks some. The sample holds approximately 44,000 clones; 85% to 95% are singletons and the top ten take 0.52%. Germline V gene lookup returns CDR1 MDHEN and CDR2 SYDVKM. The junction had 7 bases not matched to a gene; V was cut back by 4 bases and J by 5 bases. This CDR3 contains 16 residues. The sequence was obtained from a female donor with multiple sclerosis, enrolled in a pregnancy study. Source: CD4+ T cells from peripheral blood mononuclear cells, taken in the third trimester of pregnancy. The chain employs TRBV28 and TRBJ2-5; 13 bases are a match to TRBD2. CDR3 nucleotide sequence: TGTGCCAGCAGTTCCTGGACTAGCGGGAGTTTTGAGACCCAGTACTTC. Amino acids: CASSSWTSGSFETQYF. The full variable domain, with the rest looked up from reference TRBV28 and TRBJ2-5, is DVKVTQSSRYLVKRTGEKVFLECVQDMDHENMFWYRQDPGLGLRLIYFSYDVKMKEKGDIPEGYSVSREKKERFSLILESASTNQTSMYLCASSSWTSGSFETQYFGPGTRLLVL.